The sequence of this T cell receptor beta chain was determined in a study of blood T cell repertoires in COVID-19. In the original processing: Estimates of nucleated cell counts were drawn from the amplification of reference gene primers. Generated by immunoSEQ multiplex PCR, the TCRdb table keeps only in-frame clones and is missing some. The V and J calls and clone size are taken from that table; D and trimming were inferred from the DNA. This table holds some 59,000 clones, about 80% found once. The CDR3 covers 17 residues. V was clipped by 2 bases and J by 1 base; unmatched bases: 10. Germline V lookup: CDR1 MDHEN, CDR2 SYDVKM.

The TCR sequence derives from a man younger than 40 with COVID-19, enrolled during active disease. The sample taken for sequencing was peripheral blood. The V call is TRBV28, the J call TRBJ1-2; 7 nucleotides match TRBD1. The CDR3 protein is CASSLLSQGGFNYGYTF. In nucleotides, the CDR3 is TGTGCCAGCAGTTTACTTTCCCAGGGGGGATTTAACTATGGCTACACCTTC.